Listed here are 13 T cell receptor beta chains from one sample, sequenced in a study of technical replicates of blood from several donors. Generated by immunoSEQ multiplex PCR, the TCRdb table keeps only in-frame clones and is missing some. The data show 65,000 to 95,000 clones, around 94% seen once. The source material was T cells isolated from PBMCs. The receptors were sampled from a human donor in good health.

The CDR3 DNA reads as TGTGCCAGTAGTAGACAAACAGGGATTCGGGATCAGCCCCAGCATTTT. Its protein product is CASSRQTGIRDQPQHF. The chain joins TRBV19 to TRBJ1-5, with D tentatively TRBD1 (6 bases). CDR3 length equals 16 residues. CDR1 is LNHDA, CDR2 SQIVND, per germline (reference sequence). Trimming took off 4 bases at V and 5 bases at J, with 18 bases between the two ends.

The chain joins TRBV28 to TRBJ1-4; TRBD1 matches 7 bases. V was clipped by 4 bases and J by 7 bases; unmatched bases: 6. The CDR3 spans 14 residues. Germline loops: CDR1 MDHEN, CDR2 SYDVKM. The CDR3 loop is CASSSTGLGEKLFF. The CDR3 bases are TGTGCCAGCAGTTCGACAGGGCTTGGTGAAAAACTGTTTTTT.

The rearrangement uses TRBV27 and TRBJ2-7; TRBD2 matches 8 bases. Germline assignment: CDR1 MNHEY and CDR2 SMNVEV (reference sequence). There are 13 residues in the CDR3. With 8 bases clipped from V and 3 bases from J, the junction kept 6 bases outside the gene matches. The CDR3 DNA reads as TGTGCCAGCCTGTCCGCGGGAGGCTACGAGCAGTACTTC. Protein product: CASLSAGGYEQYF.

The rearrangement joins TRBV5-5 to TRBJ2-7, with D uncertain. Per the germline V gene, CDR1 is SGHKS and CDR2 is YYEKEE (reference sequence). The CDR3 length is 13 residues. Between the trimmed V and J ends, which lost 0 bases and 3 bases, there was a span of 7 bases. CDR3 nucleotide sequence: TGTGCCAGCAGCTTGGAGCCTCACTACGAGCAGTACTTC. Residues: CASSLEPHYEQYF. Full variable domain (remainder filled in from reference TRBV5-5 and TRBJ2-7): DAGVTQSPTHLIKTRGQQVTLRCSPISGHKSVSWYQQVLGQGPQFIFQYYEKEERGRGNFPDRFSARQFPNYSSELNVNALLLGDSALYLCASSLEPHYEQYFGPGTRLTVT.

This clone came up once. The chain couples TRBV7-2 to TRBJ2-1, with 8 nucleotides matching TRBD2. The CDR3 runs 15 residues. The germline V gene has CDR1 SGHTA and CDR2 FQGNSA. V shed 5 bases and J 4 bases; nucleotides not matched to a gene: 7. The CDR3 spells CASSPLTSVYNEQFF. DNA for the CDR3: TGTGCCAGCAGCCCTCTGACTAGCGTATACAATGAGCAGTTCTTC.

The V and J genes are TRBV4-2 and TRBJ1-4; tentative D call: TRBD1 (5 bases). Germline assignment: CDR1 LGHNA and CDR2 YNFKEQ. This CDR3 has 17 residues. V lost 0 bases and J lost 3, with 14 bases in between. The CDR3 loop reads CASSQDRAGGPNEKLFF. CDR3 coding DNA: TGTGCCAGCAGCCAAGATCGGGCGGGGGGTCCTAATGAAAAACTGTTTTTT.

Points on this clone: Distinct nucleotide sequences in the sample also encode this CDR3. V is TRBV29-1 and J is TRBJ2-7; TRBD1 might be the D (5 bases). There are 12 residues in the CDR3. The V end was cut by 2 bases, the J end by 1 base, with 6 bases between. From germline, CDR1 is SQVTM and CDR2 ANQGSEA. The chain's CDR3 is CSVEQGSYEQYF. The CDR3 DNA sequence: TGCAGCGTTGAACAGGGTTCCTACGAGCAGTACTTC.

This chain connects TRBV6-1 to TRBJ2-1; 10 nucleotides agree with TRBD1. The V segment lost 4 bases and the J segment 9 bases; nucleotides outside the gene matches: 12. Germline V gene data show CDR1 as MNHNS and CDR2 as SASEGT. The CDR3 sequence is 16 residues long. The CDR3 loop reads CASSVLGQGIWGEQFF. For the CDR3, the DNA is TGTGCCAGCAGTGTCTTGGGACAGGGGATTTGGGGTGAGCAGTTCTTC.

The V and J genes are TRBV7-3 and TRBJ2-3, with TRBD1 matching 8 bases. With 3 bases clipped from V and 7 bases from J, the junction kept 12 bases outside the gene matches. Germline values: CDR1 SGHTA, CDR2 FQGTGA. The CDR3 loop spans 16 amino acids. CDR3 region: CASSFPGGQVRNTQYF. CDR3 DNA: TGTGCCAGCAGCTTCCCCGGGGGACAGGTTAGAAATACGCAGTATTTT.

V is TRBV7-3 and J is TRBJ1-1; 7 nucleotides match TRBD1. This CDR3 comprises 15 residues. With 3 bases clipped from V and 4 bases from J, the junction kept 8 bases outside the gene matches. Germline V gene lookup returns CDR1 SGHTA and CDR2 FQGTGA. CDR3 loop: CASSFGTEAGTEAFF. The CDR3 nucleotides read TGTGCCAGCAGCTTCGGGACAGAAGCTGGCACTGAAGCTTTCTTT.

CDR3: CASRGDSHTGELFF. The CDR3 DNA reads TGTGCCAGCAGGGGGGACAGCCATACCGGGGAGCTGTTTTTT. The J gene is TRBJ2-2, the V gene TRBV2; 7 bases fit TRBD1. V shed 6 bases, J shed 5 bases, and the junction held 6 bases outside the gene matches. Germline loops: CDR1 SNHLY, CDR2 FYNNEI. The CDR3 is 14 amino acids.

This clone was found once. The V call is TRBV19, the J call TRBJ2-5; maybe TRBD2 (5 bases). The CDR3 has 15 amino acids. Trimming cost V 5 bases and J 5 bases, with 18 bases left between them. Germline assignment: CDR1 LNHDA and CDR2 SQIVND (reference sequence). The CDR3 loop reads CASSGYRGSTETQYF. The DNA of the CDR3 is TGTGCCAGTAGTGGGTACCGAGGGAGCACCGAGACCCAGTACTTC. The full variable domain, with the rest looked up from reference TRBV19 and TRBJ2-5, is DGGITQSPKYLFRKEGQNVTLSCEQNLNHDAMYWYRQDPGQGLRLIYYSQIVNDFQKGDIAEGYSVSREKKESFPLTVTSAQKNPTAFYLCASSGYRGSTETQYFGPGTRLLVL.

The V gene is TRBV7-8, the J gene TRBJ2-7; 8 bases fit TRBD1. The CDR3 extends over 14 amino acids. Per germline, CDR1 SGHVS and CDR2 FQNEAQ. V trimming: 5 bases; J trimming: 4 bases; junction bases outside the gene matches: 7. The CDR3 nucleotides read TGTGCCAGCAGCCTCGACAGGGGCGTATACGAGCAGTACTTC. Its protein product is CASSLDRGVYEQYF.